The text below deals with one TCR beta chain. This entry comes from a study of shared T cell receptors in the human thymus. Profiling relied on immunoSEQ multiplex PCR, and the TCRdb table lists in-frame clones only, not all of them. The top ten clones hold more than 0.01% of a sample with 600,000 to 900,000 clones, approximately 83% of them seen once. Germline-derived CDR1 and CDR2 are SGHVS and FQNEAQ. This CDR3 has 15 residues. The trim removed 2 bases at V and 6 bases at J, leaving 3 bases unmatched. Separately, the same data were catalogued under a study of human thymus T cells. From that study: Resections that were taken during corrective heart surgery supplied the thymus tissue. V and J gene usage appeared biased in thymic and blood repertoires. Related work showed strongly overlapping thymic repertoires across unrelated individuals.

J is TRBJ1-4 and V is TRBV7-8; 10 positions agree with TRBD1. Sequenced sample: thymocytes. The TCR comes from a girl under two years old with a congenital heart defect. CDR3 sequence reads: CASSLPTGGDEKLFF. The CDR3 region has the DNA TGTGCCAGCAGCTTACCGACAGGGGGCGATGAAAAACTGTTTTTT.